This T cell receptor beta chain was captured in a study of T cell responses to AZD1222 COVID-19 vaccine. A word on this clone: Its matching antigen is unknown.

Repertoires were generated with immunoSEQ multiplex PCR, while TCRdb's copy carries only in-frame clones and drops some. Among roughly 110,000 clones listed, 70% to 90% were seen once. Study-level points and caveats: Of the AZD1222 recipients, only five to seven were seropositive at baseline. Dominant at 160-218 and 743-854, vaccine-associated CD4 TCRs also spanned spike. White British donors predominated, females outnumbered males, and clonal diversity was possibly underestimated.

The CDR3 consists of 17 residues. Per germline, CDR1 SGHAT and CDR2 FQNNGV. V was cut by 5 bases and J by 0 bases, with 14 bases left in between. This TCR was recovered from an adult who received the AZD1222 COVID-19 vaccine. The chain joins TRBV11-2 to TRBJ1-6, with a tentative D call TRBD1 (6 bases). The sequences come from peripheral blood, collected 28 days after the second AZD1222 dose. The CDR3 here is CASSRGELSSYNSPLHF. The CDR3 coding sequence is TGTGCCAGCAGCAGGGGGGAGCTTAGCTCCTATAATTCACCCCTCCACTTT.